A selection of T cell receptor beta chains follows, all from one sample in a study of blood T cell repertoires in COVID-19. TCRdb's copy holds only in-frame clones and misses some; the assay was immunoSEQ multiplex PCR. Of around 140,000 clones in the sample, around 80% were seen once. Specimen: peripheral blood. The receptors derive from a woman aged 80 or older with active or convalescent COVID-19. CDR3s include the opening cysteine and the closing phenylalanine or tryptophan. Fields, in order: V gene, CDR3 length, J gene, clone size, D gene, CDR3 DNA, CDR3 protein. D genes are given only for firm matches. Clone size is shown for a subset of rows, as once, few, many or a class of expanded clone.

V: TRBV7-9
length: 15
J: TRBJ2-7
size: .
D: .
DNA: TGTGCCAGCAGCTTTCCCGGAGGTTCACCCTACGAGCAGTACTTC
CDR3: CASSFPGGSPYEQYF

V: TRBV4-3
length: 15
J: TRBJ2-3
size: .
D: TRBD1
DNA: TGCGCCAGCAGCCAAAGGGGGCTAATCACAGATACGCAGTATTTT
CDR3: CASSQRGLITDTQYF

V: TRBV7-2
length: 15
J: TRBJ1-4
size: .
D: .
DNA: TGTGCCAGCAGCTTAGTTTGGACAGAGGATGAAAAACTGTTTTTT
CDR3: CASSLVWTEDEKLFF

V: TRBV5-4
length: 14
J: TRBJ1-2
size: .
D: TRBD1
DNA: TGTGCCAGCAGGACCGGGACAGGGGCCTATGGCTACACCTTC
CDR3: CASRTGTGAYGYTF

V: TRBV5-6
length: 17
J: TRBJ2-3
size: .
D: .
DNA: TGTGCCAGCAGCCTGCCCTCGGGACTCCGGGACCGGGATACGCAGTATTTT
CDR3: CASSLPSGLRDRDTQYF

V: TRBV18
length: 13
J: TRBJ1-2
size: .
D: .
DNA: TGTGCCAGCTCACCCCGGGAAGACTATGGCTACACCTTC
CDR3: CASSPREDYGYTF

V: TRBV20-1
length: 11
J: TRBJ1-2
size: .
D: .
DNA: TGCAGTGCTAGGTCACAGGGTTTCTACACCTTC
CDR3: CSARSQGFYTF

V: TRBV2
length: 14
J: TRBJ2-5
size: few
D: .
DNA: TGTGCCAGCAGCGAGAGTTACTTAAAGGAGACCCAGTACTTC
CDR3: CASSESYLKETQYF

V: TRBV9
length: 12
J: TRBJ2-3
size: .
D: .
DNA: TGTGCCAGCAGCGCTACAGGCTGGGGCCAGTATTTT
CDR3: CASSATGWGQYF

V: TRBV4-2
length: 15
J: TRBJ1-2
size: .
D: TRBD1
DNA: TGTGCCAGCAGCCAAGAGGACAGGGGGTGGGGTGGCTACACCTTC
CDR3: CASSQEDRGWGGYTF

V: TRBV27
length: 14
J: TRBJ1-2
size: few
D: .
DNA: TGTGCCAGCAGTTTATCCGGGACTACGGGTGGCTACACCTTC
CDR3: CASSLSGTTGGYTF

V: TRBV5-1
length: 13
J: TRBJ1-1
size: few
D: .
DNA: TGCGCCAGCAGCTTGGATGAGAGGCTTGCTGCTTTCTTT
CDR3: CASSLDERLAAFF

V: TRBV2
length: 16
J: TRBJ2-5
size: many
D: .
DNA: TGTGCCAGCAGTGATCCCACACTAGCGGCAGGGGGGACCCAGTACTTC
CDR3: CASSDPTLAAGGTQYF

V: TRBV6-5
length: 14
J: TRBJ1-5
size: .
D: .
DNA: TGTGCCAGCAAGCGTGACAGTAGCAATCAGCCCCAGCATTTT
CDR3: CASKRDSSNQPQHF

V: TRBV30
length: 13
J: TRBJ2-3
size: medium-sized
D: .
DNA: TGTGCCTGGAGTGTACGATCGGGAGATACGCAGTATTTT
CDR3: CAWSVRSGDTQYF

V: TRBV7-8
length: 16
J: TRBJ2-2
size: .
D: .
DNA: TGTGCCAGCAGCTTGTCCCCCGTCGGGGTTACCGGGGAGCTGTTTTTT
CDR3: CASSLSPVGVTGELFF

V: TRBV28
length: 10
J: TRBJ1-1
size: .
D: .
DNA: TGTGCCAGCAGAGACAGCCAAGCTTTCTTT
CDR3: CASRDSQAFF

V: TRBV5-1
length: 15
J: TRBJ1-4
size: .
D: .
DNA: TGCGCCAGCACTTCAGGGGTTGGAACTAATGAAAAACTGTTTTTT
CDR3: CASTSGVGTNEKLFF

V: TRBV19
length: 14
J: TRBJ2-3
size: .
D: TRBD2
DNA: TGTGCCAGTAGTAATAGCGGGGGTGGAGATACGCAGTATTTT
CDR3: CASSNSGGGDTQYF

V: TRBV25-1
length: 16
J: TRBJ2-5
size: .
D: .
DNA: TGTGCCAGCAGTGGACACAGGGTTTCGGGTCAAGAGACCCAGTACTTC
CDR3: CASSGHRVSGQETQYF

V: TRBV9
length: 13
J: TRBJ2-2
size: .
D: .
DNA: TGTGCCAGCAGTTCAGACTTGACCGGGGAGCTGTTTTTT
CDR3: CASSSDLTGELFF

V: TRBV19
length: 16
J: TRBJ2-7
size: few
D: .
DNA: TGTGCCAGTAGTGCCTCGGGGGGCCCTAGCTCCTACGAGCAGTACTTC
CDR3: CASSASGGPSSYEQYF

V: TRBV4-2
length: 19
J: TRBJ2-3
size: .
D: TRBD2
DNA: TGTGCCAGCAGCCGATTCGGGTCTAGCGGGGGGACGGGCACAGATACGCAGTATTTT
CDR3: CASSRFGSSGGTGTDTQYF

V: TRBV30
length: 13
J: TRBJ1-5
size: .
D: .
DNA: TGTGCCTGGAGTCGTCAAACGAGCCAGCCCCAGCATTTT
CDR3: CAWSRQTSQPQHF

V: TRBV12-3/TRBV12-4
length: 13
J: TRBJ1-2
size: once
D: .
DNA: TGTGCCAGCAGTTTAAGACAGGTGGATGGCTACACCTTC
CDR3: CASSLRQVDGYTF

V: TRBV5-1
length: 15
J: TRBJ1-1
size: .
D: TRBD1
DNA: TGCGCCAGCAGCCCGGAGGACAGGGGGGTGACTGAAGCTTTCTTT
CDR3: CASSPEDRGVTEAFF

V: TRBV6-5
length: 14
J: TRBJ1-3
size: .
D: .
DNA: TGTGCCAGCAGAAGGACAGACTCTGGAAACACCATATATTTT
CDR3: CASRRTDSGNTIYF

V: TRBV11-2
length: 15
J: TRBJ2-1
size: .
D: TRBD1
DNA: TGTGCCAGCAGCTTAGAGCCGACAGGGCTTGCTGAGCAGTTCTTC
CDR3: CASSLEPTGLAEQFF

V: TRBV3-1/TRBV3-2
length: 15
J: TRBJ2-5
size: .
D: TRBD2
DNA: TGTGCCAGCAGCCTAGCGGGGGGGCCGGAAGAGACCCAGTACTTC
CDR3: CASSLAGGPEETQYF

V: TRBV7-8
length: 13
J: TRBJ1-2
size: .
D: .
DNA: TGTGCCAGCAGTCATCGGGACTTTCTAGGCTACACCTTC
CDR3: CASSHRDFLGYTF

V: TRBV7-2
length: 13
J: TRBJ2-7
size: .
D: TRBD2
DNA: TGTGCCAGCAGCCGGACTAGCGGCTACGAGCAGTACTTC
CDR3: CASSRTSGYEQYF

V: TRBV30
length: 14
J: TRBJ2-7
size: once
D: TRBD1
DNA: TGTGCCTGGCGCCGGGGACAGGGAGTATACGAGCAGTACTTC
CDR3: CAWRRGQGVYEQYF

V: TRBV21-1
length: 17
J: TRBJ1-1
size: .
D: .
DNA: TGTGCCAGCAGCAAACCCCGCTTTCAGGGGGTGAACACTGAAGCTTTCTTT
CDR3: CASSKPRFQGVNTEAFF

V: TRBV6-5
length: 14
J: TRBJ1-1
size: .
D: .
DNA: TGTGCCAGCAGACTCGGGGGGGTGAACACTGAAGCTTTCTTT
CDR3: CASRLGGVNTEAFF

V: TRBV7-8
length: 12
J: TRBJ1-6
size: few
D: .
DNA: TGTGCCAGCAGTGACGGGATACCACCCCTCCACTTT
CDR3: CASSDGIPPLHF

V: TRBV5-1
length: 15
J: TRBJ2-5
size: .
D: .
DNA: TGCGCCAGCAGCTGGCCCCGCGGTACACAAGAGACCCAGTACTTC
CDR3: CASSWPRGTQETQYF

V: TRBV7-2
length: 16
J: TRBJ2-2
size: .
D: TRBD1
DNA: TGTGCCAGCAAGGACAGGGGGCCTATCAACACCGGGGAGCTGTTTTTT
CDR3: CASKDRGPINTGELFF

V: TRBV11-2
length: 13
J: TRBJ2-1
size: few
D: TRBD2
DNA: TGTGCCAGCAGCTCCTGGCGGGGGGAGAAGCAGTTCTTC
CDR3: CASSSWRGEKQFF

V: TRBV5-4
length: 14
J: TRBJ2-3
size: few
D: .
DNA: TGTGCCAGCAGCTACCTAGTGGGCACAGATACGCAGTATTTT
CDR3: CASSYLVGTDTQYF

V: TRBV27
length: 15
J: TRBJ2-7
size: .
D: .
DNA: TGTGCCAGCAGTTTATGGCTAGGCGCACCGGACGAGCAGTACTTC
CDR3: CASSLWLGAPDEQYF

V: TRBV30
length: 13
J: TRBJ2-3
size: .
D: .
DNA: TGTGCCTGGATGCCGGGGAACACAGATACGCAGTATTTT
CDR3: CAWMPGNTDTQYF

V: TRBV27
length: 16
J: TRBJ1-5
size: .
D: .
DNA: TGTGCCAGCAGTTTTTTGGGTGTTAGGGGGTCTCAGCCCCAGCATTTT
CDR3: CASSFLGVRGSQPQHF

V: TRBV3-1/TRBV3-2
length: 16
J: TRBJ1-5
size: .
D: TRBD1
DNA: TGTGCCAGCAGCCAATTAGGGGGCACGGGCAATCAGCCCCAGCATTTT
CDR3: CASSQLGGTGNQPQHF

V: TRBV5-1
length: 18
J: TRBJ1-4
size: .
D: TRBD1
DNA: TGCGCCAGCAGCTCGGGACAGGGGGCTTCTCGCACTAATGAAAAACTGTTTTTT
CDR3: CASSSGQGASRTNEKLFF

V: TRBV18
length: 13
J: TRBJ1-2
size: .
D: .
DNA: TGTGCCAGCTCACCACGACAGGACTATGGCTACACCTTC
CDR3: CASSPRQDYGYTF

V: TRBV29-1
length: 15
J: TRBJ2-1
size: .
D: TRBD1
DNA: TGCAGCGTTGCTGGACAGGGGTTAGGGGTCAATGAGCAGTTCTTC
CDR3: CSVAGQGLGVNEQFF

V: TRBV18
length: 12
J: TRBJ1-1
size: .
D: .
DNA: TGTGCCAGCTCACAGGGGGTCGCTGAAGCTTTCTTT
CDR3: CASSQGVAEAFF

V: TRBV4-1
length: 16
J: TRBJ2-3
size: .
D: TRBD2
DNA: TGCGCCAGCAGCCCGACTAGCGGGGGGGCAACAGATACGCAGTATTTT
CDR3: CASSPTSGGATDTQYF

V: TRBV6-6
length: 14
J: TRBJ1-5
size: .
D: TRBD1
DNA: TGTGCCAGCAGTTACCCAGGGGGCTCCCAGCCCCAGCATTTT
CDR3: CASSYPGGSQPQHF

V: TRBV6-2/TRBV6-3
length: 16
J: TRBJ1-1
size: few
D: .
DNA: TGTGCCAGCAGTTACCCGGGGTGGGCTATGAACACTGAAGCTTTCTTT
CDR3: CASSYPGWAMNTEAFF

V: TRBV19
length: 16
J: TRBJ2-1
size: once
D: .
DNA: TGTGCCAGTAGTAAGGTGGGGGGATGGTCCTACAATGAGCAGTTCTTC
CDR3: CASSKVGGWSYNEQFF

V: TRBV18
length: 16
J: TRBJ1-4
size: .
D: .
DNA: TGTGCCGGCTCAGCGTCCGCGGGGCGACCAAATGAAAAACTGTTTTTT
CDR3: CAGSASAGRPNEKLFF

V: TRBV23-1
length: 14
J: TRBJ2-7
size: few
D: .
DNA: TGCGCCAGCAGCGCTGGGACAAGCAGCGGCGAGCAGTACTTC
CDR3: CASSAGTSSGEQYF

V: TRBV4-3
length: 15
J: TRBJ1-2
size: .
D: TRBD1
DNA: TGCGCCAGCAGCCAAGATAGTCAGGGGGACTCAGGCTACACCTTC
CDR3: CASSQDSQGDSGYTF

V: TRBV19
length: 11
J: TRBJ2-3
size: once
D: .
DNA: TGTGCCAGTAGTATACTCGATACGCAGTATTTT
CDR3: CASSILDTQYF